A selection of T cell receptor beta chains follows, all from one sample in a study of shared clonotypes between healthy human individuals. The repertoire was sequenced with immunoSEQ multiplex PCR; TCRdb's copy has only in-frame clones and lacks some. The data show 330,000 or so clones, around 72% seen once. The sample consisted of memory CD4+ T cells sorted from blood. These receptor sequences come from a man younger than 40 in good health. CDR3s include the opening cysteine and the closing phenylalanine or tryptophan. A D gene is named only where the DNA matches it firmly. Expanded clones get a size class; other rows say once, few or many, or leave the size out.

j_call	v_call	clone_size	d_call	cdr3_nt	cdr3_aa
TRBJ1-4	TRBV19	once	.	TGTGCCAGTAGTACCGGGACCGGATTCGGGGAACTGTTTTTT	CASSTGTGFGELFF
TRBJ1-5	TRBV7-2	.	.	TGTGCCAGCAGCTTGGGCATCATGGGGGATCAGCCCCAGCATTTT	CASSLGIMGDQPQHF
TRBJ1-1	TRBV6-5	.	.	TGTGCCAGCAGTTCCTTGGACAGCTATGAAGCTTTCTTT	CASSSLDSYEAFF
TRBJ2-1	TRBV7-2	.	.	TGTGCCAGCAGCAGTGGTAGTGGAGGGGTTGAGCAGTTCTTC	CASSSGSGGVEQFF
TRBJ1-1	TRBV5-4	few	.	.	CASSFLWTEAFF
TRBJ2-2	TRBV28	.	.	TGTGCCAGCAGTTTACAGACCGGGGAGCTGTTTTTT	CASSLQTGELFF
TRBJ2-7	TRBV10-2	.	.	TGCGCCAGCAGGCCCCCGGGGAATTGGGGCTACGAGCAGTACTTC	CASRPPGNWGYEQYF
TRBJ1-1	TRBV2	.	.	TGTGCCAGCAGTGAAAACGGGAACACTGAAGCTTTCTTT	CASSENGNTEAFF
TRBJ2-7	TRBV18	.	.	TGTGCCAGCTCACCGACCTTCTCCTACGAGCAGTACTTC	CASSPTFSYEQYF
TRBJ2-7	TRBV18	.	.	TGTGCCAGCTCACCCCCGACAGGATCTACCTACGAGCAGTACTTC	CASSPPTGSTYEQYF
TRBJ2-1	TRBV5-1	.	.	TGCGCCAGCAGCTTTGAAGGGCTCCGAGAGCAGTTCTTC	CASSFEGLREQFF
TRBJ2-3	TRBV2	.	.	TGTGCCAGCAGTGTGTCCCTCGATACGCAGTATTTT	CASSVSLDTQYF
TRBJ2-7	TRBV6-6	.	.	TGTGCCAGCAGTTACGGTGCCCTTTGGGGTTACGAGCAGTACTTC	CASSYGALWGYEQYF
TRBJ1-1	TRBV2	.	.	TGTGCCAGCATCGAGCGCACTGAAGCTTTCTTT	CASIERTEAFF
TRBJ2-1	TRBV18	.	TRBD2	TGTGCCAGCTCACCGGGGACTAGCGGGAGAGGTGGTGAGCAGTTCTTC	CASSPGTSGRGGEQFF
TRBJ1-3	TRBV6-1	.	.	TGTGCCAGCAGTGAGGGCAGGTCGAGCTCTGGAAACACCATATATTTT	CASSEGRSSSGNTIYF
TRBJ2-7	TRBV28	few	.	TGTGCCAGCAGTCCCGGCGTCTACGAGCAGTACTTC	CASSPGVYEQYF
TRBJ2-3	TRBV27	.	TRBD2	TGTGCCAGCAGCTCCGGGACTAGCGGGAGGGTTAGCACAGATACGCAGTATTTT	CASSSGTSGRVSTDTQYF
TRBJ1-2	TRBV2	.	.	TGTGCCAGCCTTATCCTCCGTGGCTACACCTTC	CASLILRGYTF
TRBJ2-7	TRBV27	.	.	TGTGCCAGCAGTCCCCTAAGGGTACACTACGAGCAGTACTTC	CASSPLRVHYEQYF
TRBJ2-2	TRBV6-1	many	.	TGTGCCAGCAGCCCTCGAGCGGGGGAGCTGTTTTTT	CASSPRAGELFF
TRBJ1-1	TRBV7-9	.	TRBD1	TGTGCCAGCAGCTCGGGACAGTACATGAACACTGAAGCTTTCTTT	CASSSGQYMNTEAFF
TRBJ2-2	TRBV2	.	TRBD1	TGTGCCAGCTCGGGACAGTCCTCCACCGGGGAGCTGTTTTTT	CASSGQSSTGELFF
TRBJ2-7	TRBV7-2	.	TRBD1	TGTGCCAGCAGCTCAGGGGGAGTTTTCGGCTCCTACGAGCAGTACTTC	CASSSGGVFGSYEQYF
TRBJ1-5	TRBV2	.	.	TGTGCCAGCAGTGGGAGAGCTAGCAATCAGCCCCAGCATTTT	CASSGRASNQPQHF
TRBJ2-1	TRBV18	few	.	TGTGCCAGCTCACTTCCTCGGGGGAAGAGCTCCTACAATGAGCAGTTCTTC	CASSLPRGKSSYNEQFF
TRBJ1-2	TRBV6-6	.	TRBD1	TGTGCCAGCAGTTTGGGACAGCTCTATGGCTACACCTTC	CASSLGQLYGYTF
TRBJ1-5	TRBV19	.	.	TGTGCCAGTAGTATTCGGTTAGATAGCAATCAGCCCCAGCATTTT	CASSIRLDSNQPQHF
TRBJ1-5	TRBV19	.	.	TGTGCCAGTAGTAAACTACAGGGTTCTAGCAATCAGCCCCAGCATTTT	CASSKLQGSSNQPQHF
TRBJ2-7	TRBV9	.	.	TGTGCCAGCAGCGATACTGGCCTAGGCGAGCAGTACTTC	CASSDTGLGEQYF
TRBJ1-5	TRBV18	.	.	TGTGCCAGCTCACCAATCTCTGCGGTCGGCAATCAGCCCCAGCATTTT	CASSPISAVGNQPQHF
TRBJ1-1	TRBV7-9	.	.	TGTGCCAGCAGCTTACAGGGTTTCAACACTGAAGCTTTCTTT	CASSLQGFNTEAFF
TRBJ2-6	TRBV12-2	.	.	TGTGCAAGTCGCTATCCGGACTCCACACAAAGGCGGGCCAACGTCCTGACTTTC	CASRYPDSTQRRANVLTF
TRBJ1-5	TRBV6-1	.	.	TGTGCCAGCAGTGTATGGGCGGGTTCGGCAGGGTTAAATCAGCCCCAGCATTTT	CASSVWAGSAGLNQPQHF
TRBJ2-3	TRBV18	few	TRBD2	TGTGCCAGCTCCCCCATCCTAGCGGATTCTTCTAGCACAGATACGCAGTATTTT	CASSPILADSSSTDTQYF
TRBJ2-1	TRBV13	.	.	TGTGCCAGCAGCGCATCGGGTCTACCGCACAATGAGCAGTTCTTC	CASSASGLPHNEQFF
TRBJ2-7	TRBV2	.	.	TGTGCCAGCAGCTTTCATATCAGGGTCCCCTCCTACGAGCAGTACTTC	CASSFHIRVPSYEQYF
TRBJ2-2	TRBV9	.	.	TGTGCCAGCAGCGTAGAAGGTGTGGGGATCACCGGGGAGCTGTTTTTT	CASSVEGVGITGELFF
TRBJ1-5	TRBV19	few	.	TGTGCCAGTAGTATTGCGGGTTATAGCAATCAGCCCCAGCATTTT	CASSIAGYSNQPQHF
TRBJ2-7	TRBV19	few	.	TGTGCCAGTAGTCTAAACCGACTGGGGTTCTCCTACGAGCAGTACTTC	CASSLNRLGFSYEQYF
TRBJ1-3	TRBV7-9	.	.	TGTGCCAGCAGCTTATCAGGGTCGAGAGACACCATATATTTT	CASSLSGSRDTIYF
TRBJ1-1	TRBV5-1	many	.	TGCGCCAGCAGCGATCCTGGTCGGGGCACTGAAGCTTTCTTT	CASSDPGRGTEAFF
TRBJ2-7	TRBV7-8	.	.	TGTGCCAGCAGAGGAACAGGGTTCGAGCAGTACTTC	CASRGTGFEQYF
TRBJ2-5	TRBV29-1	few	.	TGCAGCGTTGAAATTATAGCAGGCGAGACCCAGTACTTC	CSVEIIAGETQYF
TRBJ2-7	TRBV6-5	.	.	TGTGCCAGCAGTCCGGGACACCTATACGAGCAGTACTTC	CASSPGHLYEQYF
TRBJ1-2	TRBV6-6	.	TRBD1	TGTGCCAGCAGATCCCAGGGGGCGAGCCTTAACTATGGCTACACCTTC	CASRSQGASLNYGYTF
TRBJ1-2	TRBV28	.	TRBD1	TGTGCCAGCAGTTCGACAGGGGTGGGGTATGGCTACACCTTC	CASSSTGVGYGYTF
TRBJ1-2	TRBV10-3	many	.	TGTGCCATCACGGGGGGGTTAGCTAACTATGGCTACACCTTC	CAITGGLANYGYTF
TRBJ1-2	TRBV14	.	TRBD1	TGTGCCAGCAGCGTACGGACAGGGGATGCTGGAGGCTACACCTTC	CASSVRTGDAGGYTF
TRBJ2-3	TRBV6-1	few	.	TGTGCCAGCAGTGAGGCCCGACGTGGACTCGGTACGCAGTATTTT	CASSEARRGLGTQYF
TRBJ2-7	TRBV7-2	.	TRBD1	TGTGCCAGCAGTCGCGACAGGGGGGTGTCCTACGAGCAGTACTTC	CASSRDRGVSYEQYF